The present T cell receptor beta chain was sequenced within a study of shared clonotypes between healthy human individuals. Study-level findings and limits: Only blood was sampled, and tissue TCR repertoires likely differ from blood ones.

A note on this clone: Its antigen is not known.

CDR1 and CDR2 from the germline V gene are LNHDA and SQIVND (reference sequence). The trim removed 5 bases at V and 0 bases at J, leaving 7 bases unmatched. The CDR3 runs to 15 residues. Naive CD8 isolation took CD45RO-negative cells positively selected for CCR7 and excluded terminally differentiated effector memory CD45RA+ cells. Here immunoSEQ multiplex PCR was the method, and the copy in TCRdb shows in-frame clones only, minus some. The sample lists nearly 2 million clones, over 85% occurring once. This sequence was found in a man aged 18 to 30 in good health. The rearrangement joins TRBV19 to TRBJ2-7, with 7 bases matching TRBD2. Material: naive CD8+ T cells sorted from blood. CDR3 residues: CASSGLGGSSYEQYF. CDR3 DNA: TGTGCCAGTAGTGGTCTGGGGGGGAGCTCCTACGAGCAGTACTTC.